The clone carrying this TCR beta chain has only a few counts. Methods used by the authors: Estimates of nucleated cell counts were drawn from the amplification of reference gene primers. The assay was immunoSEQ multiplex PCR, and TCRdb's table has in-frame clones only and misses some. V and J calls and clone size are given by that table; D and trimming were obtained from the DNA. The profile shows 72,000 or so clones, nearly 90% of them singletons. These data come from a study of blood T cell repertoires in COVID-19. Looking at the study overall: COVID-19 samples, acute and convalescent, were from the United States, Italy and Spain. Nucleic acid was either cDNA or gDNA, and it came from T cells, B-cell-depleted T cells, or PBMCs.

Germline CDR1 LGHDT, CDR2 YNNKEL (reference sequence). The V end lost 4 bases, the J end lost 5 bases, and 14 bases lay between the germline ends. The CDR3 runs to 14 residues. The chain joins TRBV3-1 (or the pseudogene TRBV3-2) to TRBJ1-2, with a tentative D call TRBD1 (5 bases). This receptor was identified in a man in his fifties or sixties with acute or convalescent COVID-19. Sequencing was performed on peripheral blood. In DNA, the CDR3 is TGTGCCAGCAGCCCAAGGGCCAGGGAATATGGCTACACCTTC. Translating gives CASSPRAREYGYTF.